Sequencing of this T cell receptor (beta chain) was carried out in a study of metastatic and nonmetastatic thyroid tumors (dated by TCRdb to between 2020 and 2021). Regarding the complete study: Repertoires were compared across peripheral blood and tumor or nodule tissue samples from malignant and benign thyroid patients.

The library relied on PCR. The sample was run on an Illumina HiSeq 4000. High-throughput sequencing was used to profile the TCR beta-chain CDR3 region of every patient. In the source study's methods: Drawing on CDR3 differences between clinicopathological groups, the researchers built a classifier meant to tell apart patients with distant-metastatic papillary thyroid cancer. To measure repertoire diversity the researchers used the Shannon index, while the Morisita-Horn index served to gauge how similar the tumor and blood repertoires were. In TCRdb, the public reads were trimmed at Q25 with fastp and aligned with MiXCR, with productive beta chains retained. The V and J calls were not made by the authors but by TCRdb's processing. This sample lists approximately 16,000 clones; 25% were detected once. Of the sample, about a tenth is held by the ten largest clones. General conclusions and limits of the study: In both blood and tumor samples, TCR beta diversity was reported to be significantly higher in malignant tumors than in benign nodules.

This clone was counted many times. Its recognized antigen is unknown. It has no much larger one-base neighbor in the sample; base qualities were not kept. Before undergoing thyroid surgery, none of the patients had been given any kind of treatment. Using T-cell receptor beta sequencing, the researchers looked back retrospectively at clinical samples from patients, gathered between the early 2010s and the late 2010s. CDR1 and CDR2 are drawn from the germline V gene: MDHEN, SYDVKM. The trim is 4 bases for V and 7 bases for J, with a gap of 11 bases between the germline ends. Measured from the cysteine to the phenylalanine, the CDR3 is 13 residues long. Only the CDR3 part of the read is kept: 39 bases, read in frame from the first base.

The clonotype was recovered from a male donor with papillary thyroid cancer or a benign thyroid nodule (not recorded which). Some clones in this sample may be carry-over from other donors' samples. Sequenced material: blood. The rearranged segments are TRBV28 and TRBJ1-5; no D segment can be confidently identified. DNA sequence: TGTGCCAGCAGTTCAGGAGGGCAACAGCCCCAGCATTTT. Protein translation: CASSSGGQQPQHF.